The table lists the clone carrying this T cell receptor (beta chain) with a few counts. The target antigen is unknown. These data belong to a study of human T cells and chemical hapten exposure. Study background: Sensitization involved placing 2% DPC onto a 2 cm by 2 cm region of upper inner arm skin. General study findings and limits: TCRs at a frequency above 1 in 1000 stayed unchanged with DPC sensitization.

Time point here: patch test 3, about 24 weeks after DPC sensitization. Treatment noted: therapeutic diphenylcyclopropenone sensitization with weekly scalp DPC. TCRdb used MiXCR to reprocess the RACE reads, holding one entry per CDR3 protein. The sample has fewer than 100,000 distinct CDR3 sequences, about a tenth seen once. The material sequenced was whole blood, taken in connection with sensitization to the hapten diphenylcyclopropenone (DPC). The TCR sequence derives from a woman aged 25 to 39 with alopecia areata. Some clones in this sample may be carry-over from other donors' samples.

CDR3: CASTNRDTQYF. For the CDR3, the DNA is TGTGCCAGCACCAATAGAGATACGCAGTATTTT. The chain couples TRBV7-9 to TRBJ2-3; D remains ambiguous. Germline CDR1 SEHNR, CDR2 FQNEAQ (reference sequence). The germline V and J ends were trimmed by 7 bases and 5 bases, with 7 bases remaining between them. The CDR3 covers 11 residues. The full variable domain, in which reference TRBV7-9 and TRBJ2-3 provide the parts outside the CDR3, is DTGVSQNPRHKITKRGQNVTFRCDPISEHNRLYWYRQTLGQGPEFLTYFQNEAQLEKSRLLSDRFSAERPKGSFSTLEIQRTEQGDSAMYLCASTNRDTQYFGPGTRLTVL.